A single sample gave rise to the 26 T cell receptor beta chains below, sequenced in a study of T-cell reconstitution after alpha-beta-depleted transplantation in children (dated by TCRdb to the mid-2010s). Library creation used PCR. Sequencing used an Illumina HiSeq 2500. To normalize quantification of the TCRbeta repertoire, the TCR libraries were built with molecular barcoding that relied on unique molecular identifiers. Through fastp at Q25 and MiXCR, TCRdb rebuilt clones from the public reads, retaining in-frame beta chains. Rows are combined by CDR3 protein, so each entry shows the most common genes and DNA. The sample records around 270,000 distinct CDR3 sequences, 10% of which are singletons. The biggest ten clones account for around 7.6% of the sample. Read against the paper, the sample's treatment or condition label means: allogeneic hematopoietic cell transplantation with graft depleted of TCRalphabeta T cells and CD19 B cells.

The sample in question was PBMCs, obtained before TCRalphabeta/CD19-depleted stem cell transplant. Every receptor here comes from a boy younger than two with acute myeloid leukemia, due to receive a stem cell transplant.

This clonotype came up many times. The chain has TRBV5-1 and TRBJ1-1; D remains unclear. Germline V CDR1 and CDR2: SGHRS, YFSETQ. The CDR3 spans 13 residues. V was pared by 7 bases and J by 2 bases, with 12 bases between. This CDR3 reads CASAGATNTEAFF. The CDR3 nucleotides are TGCGCCAGCGCCGGTGCTACCAACACTGAAGCTTTCTTT. Using reference TRBV5-1 and TRBJ1-1 for the parts outside the CDR3, the full variable domain is KAGVTQTPRYLIKTRGQQVTLSCSPISGHRSVSWYQQTPGQGLQFLFEYFSETQRNKGNFPGRFSGRQFSNSRSEMNVSTLELGDSALYLCASAGATNTEAFFGQGTRLTVV.

There are a few counts of this clonotype. This chain links TRBV18 with TRBJ2-5; no firm D call. V was trimmed by 1 base and J by 1 base, leaving 7 bases between them. Germline V gene data show CDR1 as KGHSH and CDR2 as LQKENI. CDR3 length: 14 residues. CDR3 sequence reads: CASSPRRSQETQYF. The CDR3 bases are TGTGCCAGCTCACCACGTCGCAGCCAAGAGACCCAGTACTTC.

This clonotype was detected only a few times. The chain joins TRBV20-1 to TRBJ1-1; D is possibly TRBD1 (5 bases). This CDR3 has 15 residues. Trimming cost V 0 bases and J 3 bases, with 14 bases left between them. Per germline, CDR1 DFQATT and CDR2 SNEGSKA (reference sequence). The DNA of the CDR3 is TGCAGTGCTAGAGATTCGGGGGGACCCTACACTGAAGCTTTCTTT. This translates into CSARDSGGPYTEAFF.

Comments on this clonotype: A much larger clone differs by one base, so this may be a read error. The chain recombines TRBV7-2 with TRBJ1-6; D might be TRBD1 (6 bases). This CDR3 has 15 residues. Germline loops: CDR1 SGHTA, CDR2 FQGNSA. Trimming stripped 8 bases from V and 9 bases from J, with 20 bases between. CDR3 DNA: TGTGCCAGCGGCCCCCATGGGGGCGCGGGTTCACCCCTCCACTTT. It is translated as CASGPHGGAGSPLHF.

This clonotype showed up just a few times. The rearrangement links TRBV4-2 to TRBJ2-1, with 11 bases matching TRBD2. The CDR3 consists of 18 residues. Germline CDR1 LGHNA, CDR2 YNFKEQ. V gave up 0 bases and J gave up 1 base; unmatched junction bases: 5. CDR3 sequence: CASSQEITSGGSYNEQFF. For the CDR3, the DNA is TGTGCCAGCAGCCAAGAGATCACTAGCGGGGGATCCTACAATGAGCAGTTCTTC.

The sample holds many counts of this clonotype. The CDR3 bases are TGTGCCAGCAGCTTAGGAACAGATGGCTACACCTTC. It translates to CASSLGTDGYTF. This chain connects TRBV7-9 to TRBJ1-2; D call uncertain. V was clipped by 1 base and J by 6 bases, with 6 bases between them. Germline CDR1 SEHNR, CDR2 FQNEAQ (reference sequence). This CDR3 is 12 amino acids long.

This clonotype was seen a few times. The gene calls are TRBV28 and TRBJ2-7, with D perhaps TRBD1 (6 bases). CDR1 is MDHEN and CDR2 is SYDVKM in the germline V gene. The CDR3 contains 16 residues. Trimming stripped 6 bases from V and 3 bases from J, with 21 bases between. CDR3 nucleotides: TGTGCCAGCAGCCCGGACAGTCCGAGATTCCGCTACGAGCAGTACTTC. Protein sequence: CASSPDSPRFRYEQYF. Supplemented by reference TRBV28 and TRBJ2-7, the full variable domain reads DVKVTQSSRYLVKRTGEKVFLECVQDMDHENMFWYRQDPGLGLRLIYFSYDVKMKEKGDIPEGYSVSREKKERFSLILESASTNQTSMYLCASSPDSPRFRYEQYFGPGTRLTVT.

This clonotype has only a few counts. The chain carries TRBV24-1 and TRBJ2-3; 7 positions match TRBD1. This CDR3 contains 15 residues. V was pared by 7 bases and J by 3 bases, with 9 bases of the junction left unmatched. The germline V gene encodes CDR1 KGHDR and CDR2 SFDVKD. CDR3 DNA sequence: TGTGCCACCAGCCCGACAGGGATGGGGACAGATACGCAGTATTTT. The encoded protein is CATSPTGMGTDTQYF.

This chain uses TRBV18 with TRBJ1-2; 10 positions agree with TRBD1. J was trimmed by 2 bases and V by 2 bases; bases with no gene match: 5. The CDR3 consists of 16 residues. Germline V lookup: CDR1 KGHSH, CDR2 LQKENI. In DNA form, the CDR3 reads TGTGCCAGCTCACCATCCGGGACAGGGGCCAACTATGGCTACACCTTC. Its protein product is CASSPSGTGANYGYTF.

In this sample, this clonotype turned up many times. The chain uses TRBV5-1 and TRBJ2-3, with D tentatively TRBD2 (6 bases). The V end was cut by 3 bases, the J end by 6 bases, with 11 bases between. Germline CDR1 reads SGHRS; CDR2 reads YFSETQ. This CDR3 region has 13 residues. CDR3 sequence: CASSSMTRDTQYF. The CDR3 nucleotides are TGCGCCAGCAGCTCGATGACTAGGGATACGCAGTATTTT.

This clonotype was seen repeatedly, ten times or more. This chain uses TRBV24-1 with TRBJ2-7, with a possible D match to TRBD1 (6 bases). Germline CDR1 reads KGHDR; CDR2 reads SFDVKD. This CDR3 contains 13 residues. V was trimmed by 7 bases and J by 1 base, leaving 10 bases between them. The CDR3 protein is CATRGTGSYEQYF. The CDR3 DNA reads TGTGCCACCAGAGGTACAGGGTCCTACGAGCAGTACTTC.

The chain joins TRBV29-1 to TRBJ2-5; TRBD2 might be the D (5 bases). Germline values: CDR1 SQVTM, CDR2 ANQGSEA. V lost 0 bases to trimming and J lost 4 bases, with 15 bases between them. The CDR3 covers 15 residues. CDR3 sequence (DNA): TGCAGCGTTGAAGATCTTCGGGGAAAGCGAGAGACCCAGTACTTC. Its protein is CSVEDLRGKRETQYF.

Only a few counts were recorded for this clonotype. The gene calls are TRBV29-1 and TRBJ1-4; D may be TRBD1 (5 bases). Germline V CDR1 and CDR2: SQVTM, ANQGSEA. This CDR3 has 12 amino acids. Trimming stripped 7 bases from V and 10 bases from J, with 16 bases between. The CDR3 loop is CSALGTERKLFF. The CDR3 DNA reads TGCAGCGCCCTCGGGACTGAGAGAAAACTGTTTTTT.

V and J are TRBV13 and TRBJ2-7, with 7 bases lining up with TRBD2. The germline CDR1 and CDR2 sequences are PRHDT and FYEKMQ (reference sequence). The CDR3 is made up of 14 amino acids. Trimming took 6 bases from V and 4 from J; bases not matched to a gene: 9. The CDR3 DNA reads as TGTGCCAGCAGACCCCGGGACTACCCTTACGAGCAGTACTTC. Amino acid sequence: CASRPRDYPYEQYF.

This clonotype was detected only a few times. It may be a read error: a sequence one base away is much more abundant. The chain employs TRBV12-3 or TRBV12-4 and TRBJ2-2, with 10 nucleotides matching TRBD2. This CDR3 contains 18 residues. This chain's CDR3 is CACSFVLLAGEDTGELFF. The DNA of the CDR3 is TGTGCCTGCAGTTTCGTCCTTCTAGCGGGAGAGGACACCGGGGAGCTGTTTTTT.

This clonotype was observed many times. This chain links TRBV29-1 with TRBJ2-5, with a possible D match to TRBD1 (5 bases). The CDR3 runs to 14 residues. Germline V gives CDR1 SQVTM, CDR2 ANQGSEA. Trimming removed 6 bases from V and 0 bases from J, with 14 bases in between. Written as DNA, the CDR3 is TGCAGCGTCCGCATTCCAGGGAACCAAGAGACCCAGTACTTC. Its translation: CSVRIPGNQETQYF. Together with reference TRBV29-1 and TRBJ2-5, the CDR3 gives the full variable domain: SAVISQKPSRDICQRGTSLTIQCQVDSQVTMMFWYRQQPGQSLTLIATANQGSEATYESGFVIDKFPISRPNLTFSTLTVSNMSPEDSSIYLCSVRIPGNQETQYFGPGTRLLVL.

This clonotype has ten or more counts. Here the CDR3 reads CASREDWQGGGETQYF. The CDR3 nucleotides read TGTGCCAGCAGGGAGGACTGGCAGGGGGGTGGAGAGACCCAGTACTTC. The J gene is TRBJ2-5, the V gene TRBV7-8, with a tentative D call TRBD1 (7 bases). CDR3 length equals 16 residues. The V and J ends lost 6 bases and 4 bases respectively, with 21 bases between them. Germline V gene sequence: CDR1 SGHVS, CDR2 FQNEAQ.

Many counts were recorded for this clonotype. The chain is built from TRBV7-2 and TRBJ2-5; D gene ambiguous. From germline, CDR1 is SGHTA and CDR2 FQGNSA. V was shortened by 0 bases and J by 1 base, with 9 bases between the two germline ends. The CDR3 has 15 residues. CDR3: CASSLARSLQETQYF. CDR3 DNA sequence: TGTGCCAGCAGCTTAGCGCGCAGCCTCCAAGAGACCCAGTACTTC.

This clonotype has only a few counts. The chain combines TRBV21-1 with TRBJ2-2; no DNA check was done on the table's D call, TRBD2. TRBV21-1 is given as a pseudogene. The CDR3 sequence is 14 residues long. The CDR3 is CASSKEAGAGELFF. The DNA of the CDR3 is TGTGCCAGCAGCAAAGAAGCGGGCGCCGGGGAGCTGTTTTTT.

This clonotype occurred many times. The CDR3 nucleotides are TGCGCCAGCAGCTCACTGGCGGAGACCCAGTACTTC. This translates into CASSSLAETQYF. The chain combines TRBV5-1 with TRBJ2-5, with D unclear. The CDR3 totals 12 residues. V shed 3 bases and J shed 5 bases, with 8 bases lying between them. Germline CDR1 and CDR2: SGHRS and YFSETQ.

This clonotype has ten or more counts. The chain has TRBV19 and TRBJ2-1, with 11 bases that match TRBD2. This CDR3 is 15 amino acids long. With V trimmed by 3 bases and J by 6 bases, 4 bases remained unmatched. From germline, CDR1 is LNHDA and CDR2 SQIVND (reference sequence). The CDR3 DNA follows: TGTGCCAGTAGTATGGGGCTAGCGGGAGGCAATGAGCAGTTCTTC. Translation gives CASSMGLAGGNEQFF.

The gene calls are TRBV20-1 and TRBJ2-3; 9 nucleotides agree with TRBD2. Germline lookup yields CDR1 DFQATT and CDR2 SNEGSKA (reference sequence). CDR3 length: 18 amino acids. The ends lost 3 bases at V and 1 base at J; junction bases unmatched: 14. CDR3: CSASGRREREARTDTQYF. The CDR3 DNA follows: TGCAGTGCTAGCGGCAGACGAGAGCGGGAGGCCCGCACAGATACGCAGTATTTT.

V and J are TRBV7-2 and TRBJ1-1; D not resolved. This CDR3 contains 14 residues. CDR1 is SGHTA and CDR2 is FQGNSA in the germline V gene. The V end was cut by 3 bases, the J end by 0 bases, with 8 bases between. The CDR3 DNA reads as TGTGCCAGCAGCTTCTCAACAGTGAACACTGAAGCTTTCTTT. As protein: CASSFSTVNTEAFF.

This clonotype was seen at least ten times. The chain uses TRBV12-3 or TRBV12-4 and TRBJ1-3; the D gene is possibly TRBD1 (6 bases). CDR3 length: 16 residues. Trimming took off 5 bases at V and 1 base at J, with 15 bases between the two ends. CDR3 amino acids: CASSPPGQTSGNTIYF. The CDR3 DNA is TGTGCCAGCAGTCCCCCAGGACAGACGTCTGGAAACACCATATATTTT.

This clonotype was counted ten times or more. This rearrangement joins TRBV29-1 to TRBJ2-3; tentative D call: TRBD2 (6 bases). The CDR3 runs 13 residues. In germline, CDR1 is SQVTM, CDR2 ANQGSEA. Trimming shortened V by 7 bases and J by 0 bases, and 11 bases separated the two germline ends. CDR3 coding DNA: TGCAGCGCTGCGGGGCCGAGCACAGATACGCAGTATTTT. The encoded protein is CSAAGPSTDTQYF.

This clonotype appeared many times. The rearrangement uses TRBV10-3 and TRBJ1-5, with 7 bases that match TRBD1. Germline loops: CDR1 ENHRY, CDR2 SYGVKD. This CDR3 comprises 14 residues. Unmatched junction bases numbered 4, after V lost 5 bases and J lost 3 bases. The CDR3 loop reads CAISSTGPNQPQHF. The CDR3 DNA reads TGTGCCATCAGTTCGACAGGGCCCAATCAGCCCCAGCATTTT.